This TCR beta chain emerged from a study of identical twins. General study findings and limits: These conclusions were based on statistical analysis (cross-sectional, not following the same donors).

Notes on this clonotype: Its cognate antigen is unknown.

The germline V gene has CDR1 MDHEN and CDR2 SYDVKM. The V gene end was trimmed by 10 bases and the J gene end by 4 bases; junction bases not matched to a gene: 14. This CDR3 spans 17 amino acids. MiXCR, applied by TCRdb to the 5' RACE reads, yields one record per CDR3 protein. The data show around 530,000 distinct CDR3 sequences, approximately 16% seen once. This sample was shared with a second study, whose subject was yellow fever vaccine responses in identical twins.

This rearrangement joins TRBV28 to TRBJ2-6, with 9 bases matching TRBD1. Sequencing was done on a sample of CD4+ T cells sorted from blood. This TCR was sampled from a woman in her late teens or twenties in good health. The CDR3 spells CAILPGQGFSGANVLTF. CDR3 coding DNA: TGTGCCATCCTACCGGGACAGGGTTTTTCCGGGGCCAACGTCCTGACTTTC.